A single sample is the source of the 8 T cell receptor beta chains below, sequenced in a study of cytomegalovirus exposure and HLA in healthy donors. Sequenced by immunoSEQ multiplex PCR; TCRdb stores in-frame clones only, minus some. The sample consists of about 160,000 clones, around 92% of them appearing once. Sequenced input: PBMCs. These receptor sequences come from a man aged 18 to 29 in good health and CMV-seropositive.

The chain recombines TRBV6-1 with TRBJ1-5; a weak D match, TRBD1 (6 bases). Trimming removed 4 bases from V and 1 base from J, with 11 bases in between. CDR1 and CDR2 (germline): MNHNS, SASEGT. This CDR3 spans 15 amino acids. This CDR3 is CASSGRGSSNQPQHF. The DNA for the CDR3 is TGTGCCAGCAGTGGCAGGGGATCGAGCAATCAGCCCCAGCATTTT.

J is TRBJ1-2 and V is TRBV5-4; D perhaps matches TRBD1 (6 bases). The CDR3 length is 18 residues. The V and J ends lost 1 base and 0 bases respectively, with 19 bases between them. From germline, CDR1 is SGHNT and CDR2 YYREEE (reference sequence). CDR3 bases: TGTGCCAGCAGCTTGTGGGCCGGGACATTAAGGTCTAACTATGGCTACACCTTC. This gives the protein CASSLWAGTLRSNYGYTF.

For the CDR3, the DNA is TGTGCCAGCAGCTCCGATAGGGGCTCTGGAAACACCATATATTTT. Its protein product is CASSSDRGSGNTIYF. This chain connects TRBV9 to TRBJ1-3; D perhaps matches TRBD1 (5 bases). CDR3 length: 15 residues. V was clipped by 4 bases and J by 0 bases, with 11 bases between them. CDR1 is SGDLS, CDR2 YYNGEE, per germline.

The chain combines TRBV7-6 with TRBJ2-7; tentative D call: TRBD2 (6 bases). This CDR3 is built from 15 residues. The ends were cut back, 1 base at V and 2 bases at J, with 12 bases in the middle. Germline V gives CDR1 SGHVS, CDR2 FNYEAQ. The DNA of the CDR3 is TGTGCCAGCAGCTTAGTGGACGGCGGGGCCTACGAGCAGTACTTC. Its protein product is CASSLVDGGAYEQYF. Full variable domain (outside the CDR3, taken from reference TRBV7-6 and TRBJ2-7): GAGVSQSPRYKVTKRGQDVALRCDPISGHVSLYWYRQALGQGPEFLTYFNYEAQQDKSGLPNDRFSAERPEGSISTLTIQRTEQRDSAMYRCASSLVDGGAYEQYFGPGTRLTVT.

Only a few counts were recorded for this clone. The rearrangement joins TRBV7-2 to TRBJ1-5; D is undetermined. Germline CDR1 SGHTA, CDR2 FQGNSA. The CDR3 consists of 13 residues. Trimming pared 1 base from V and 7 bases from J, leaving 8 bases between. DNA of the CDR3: TGTGCCAGCAGCTTAGTCGTGTTCCAGCCCCAGCATTTT. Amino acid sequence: CASSLVVFQPQHF.

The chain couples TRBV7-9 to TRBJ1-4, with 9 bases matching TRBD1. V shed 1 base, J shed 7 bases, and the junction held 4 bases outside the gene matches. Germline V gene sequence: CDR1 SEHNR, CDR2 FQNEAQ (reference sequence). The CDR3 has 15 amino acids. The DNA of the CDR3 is TGTGCCAGCAGCTTAGGGGACAGGGAAAGTGAAAAACTGTTTTTT. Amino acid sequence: CASSLGDRESEKLFF.

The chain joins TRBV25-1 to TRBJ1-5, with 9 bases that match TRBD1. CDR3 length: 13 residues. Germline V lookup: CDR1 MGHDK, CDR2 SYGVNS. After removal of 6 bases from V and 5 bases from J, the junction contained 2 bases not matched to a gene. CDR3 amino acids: CASRQGADQPQHF. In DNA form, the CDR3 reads TGTGCCAGCAGACAGGGGGCCGATCAGCCCCAGCATTTT.

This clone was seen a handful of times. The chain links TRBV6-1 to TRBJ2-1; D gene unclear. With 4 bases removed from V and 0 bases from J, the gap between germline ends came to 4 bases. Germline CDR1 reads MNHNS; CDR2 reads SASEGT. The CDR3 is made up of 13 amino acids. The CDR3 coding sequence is TGTGCCAGCAGTGCGAGCTCCTACAATGAGCAGTTCTTC. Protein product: CASSASSYNEQFF.